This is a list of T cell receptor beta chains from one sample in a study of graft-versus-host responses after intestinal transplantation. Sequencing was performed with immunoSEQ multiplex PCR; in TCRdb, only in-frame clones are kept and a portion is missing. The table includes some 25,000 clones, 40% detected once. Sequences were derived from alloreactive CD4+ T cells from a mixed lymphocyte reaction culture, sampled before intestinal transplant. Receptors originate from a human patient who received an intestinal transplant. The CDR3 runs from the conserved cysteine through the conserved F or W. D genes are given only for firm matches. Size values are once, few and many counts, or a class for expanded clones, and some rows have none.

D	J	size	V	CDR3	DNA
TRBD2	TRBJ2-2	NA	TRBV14	CASSRSPLAGGLYTGELFF	TGTGCCAGCAGCCGAAGCCCCCTAGCGGGGGGGCTTTACACCGGGGAGCTGTTTTTT
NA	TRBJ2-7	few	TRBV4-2	CASSQDWNRDLPYEQYF	TGTGCCAGCAGCCAAGATTGGAACAGGGACCTCCCCTACGAGCAGTACTTC
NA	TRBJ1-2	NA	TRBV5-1	CASSLGFGAPYGYTF	TGCGCCAGCAGCTTGGGATTTGGGGCCCCCTATGGCTACACCTTC
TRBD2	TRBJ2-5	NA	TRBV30	CAWTNLTSGAAGQYF	TGTGCCTGGACGAACCTGACTAGCGGGGCGGCAGGCCAGTACTTC
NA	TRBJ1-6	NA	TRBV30	CAWSVLVWGSPLHF	TGTGCCTGGAGTGTACTTGTTTGGGGCTCACCCCTCCACTTT
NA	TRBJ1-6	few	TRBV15	CATSRDPFSPLHF	TGTGCCACCAGCAGAGATCCCTTTTCACCCCTCCACTTT
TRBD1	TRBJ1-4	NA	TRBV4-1	CASSHPIGQGRGKLFF	TGCGCCAGCAGCCACCCAATAGGACAGGGGCGCGGAAAACTGTTTTTT
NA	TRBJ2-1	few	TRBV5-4	CASSLFTGISYNEQFF	TGTGCCAGCAGCTTGTTTACGGGGATTTCCTACAATGAGCAGTTCTTC
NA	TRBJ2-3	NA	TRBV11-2	CASSLAAGYTDTQYF	TGTGCCAGCAGCTTAGCTGCGGGCTACACAGATACGCAGTATTTT
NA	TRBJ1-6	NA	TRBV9	CASSADSPYSPLHF	TGTGCCAGCAGCGCGGACAGTCCCTATTCACCCCTCCACTTT
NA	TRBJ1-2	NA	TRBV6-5	CASRTGNYGYTF	TGTGCCAGCAGAACAGGGAACTATGGCTACACCTTC
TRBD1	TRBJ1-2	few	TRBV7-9	CASSSPDRAHGYTF	TGTGCCAGCAGCTCCCCGGACAGGGCTCATGGCTACACCTTC
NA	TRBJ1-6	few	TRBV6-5	CASTDARGWNSPLHF	TGTGCCAGCACTGACGCCCGAGGATGGAATTCACCCCTCCACTTT
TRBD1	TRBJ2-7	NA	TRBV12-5	CASGLTLVPGTGTYEQYF	TGTGCTAGTGGTTTGACCTTAGTACCTGGGACAGGCACCTACGAGCAGTACTTC
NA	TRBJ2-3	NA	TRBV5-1	CASSRITGGTDTQYF	TGCGCCAGCAGCAGAATTACAGGTGGCACAGATACGCAGTATTTT
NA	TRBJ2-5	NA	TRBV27	CASSYYYQGSGETQYF	TGTGCCAGCAGTTACTACTACCAGGGATCTGGGGAGACCCAGTACTTC
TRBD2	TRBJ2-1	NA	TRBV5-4	CASSWTSGYYNEQFF	TGTGCCAGCAGCTGGACTAGCGGCTACTACAATGAGCAGTTCTTC
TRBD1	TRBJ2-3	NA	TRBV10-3	CAISVGTGGTDTQYF	TGTGCCATCAGTGTGGGGACAGGGGGCACAGATACGCAGTATTTT
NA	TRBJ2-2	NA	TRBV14	CASSQEYYYTGELFF	TGTGCCAGCAGCCAAGAGTATTACTACACCGGGGAGCTGTTTTTT
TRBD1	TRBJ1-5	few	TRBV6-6	CASSLWRGGSQPQHF	TGTGCCAGCAGCCTATGGCGAGGGGGCAGTCAGCCCCAGCATTTT
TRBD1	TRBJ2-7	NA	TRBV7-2	CASSLEGTGGGEQYF	TGTGCCAGCAGCTTAGAGGGGACAGGGGGTGGGGAGCAGTACTTC
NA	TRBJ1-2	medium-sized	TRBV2	CASSVARAAGYTF	TGTGCCAGCAGTGTTGCCAGGGCGGCTGGCTACACCTTC
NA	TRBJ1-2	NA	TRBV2	CASKLLVQAAYGYTF	TGTGCCAGCAAGCTCTTAGTACAGGCGGCCTATGGCTACACCTTC
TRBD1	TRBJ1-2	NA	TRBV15	CATSSFSTGNYGYTF	TGTGCCACCAGCAGTTTCTCGACAGGGAACTATGGCTACACCTTC
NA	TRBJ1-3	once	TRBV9	CASSVSPAGGTGNTIYF	TGTGCCAGCAGCGTAAGTCCCGCGGGGGGAACTGGAAACACCATATATTTT
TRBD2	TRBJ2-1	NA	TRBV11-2	CASSSGTSHYNEQFF	TGTGCCAGCAGCTCCGGGACTAGTCACTACAATGAGCAGTTCTTC
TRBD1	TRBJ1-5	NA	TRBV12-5	CASGLVFVTGGAYQQPQHF	TGTGCTAGTGGTTTGGTGTTTGTGACAGGGGGCGCATATCAACAGCCCCAGCATTTT
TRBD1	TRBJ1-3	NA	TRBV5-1	CASSYTLQGTSGNTIYF	TGCGCCAGCAGCTACACGCTACAGGGGACCTCTGGAAACACCATATATTTT